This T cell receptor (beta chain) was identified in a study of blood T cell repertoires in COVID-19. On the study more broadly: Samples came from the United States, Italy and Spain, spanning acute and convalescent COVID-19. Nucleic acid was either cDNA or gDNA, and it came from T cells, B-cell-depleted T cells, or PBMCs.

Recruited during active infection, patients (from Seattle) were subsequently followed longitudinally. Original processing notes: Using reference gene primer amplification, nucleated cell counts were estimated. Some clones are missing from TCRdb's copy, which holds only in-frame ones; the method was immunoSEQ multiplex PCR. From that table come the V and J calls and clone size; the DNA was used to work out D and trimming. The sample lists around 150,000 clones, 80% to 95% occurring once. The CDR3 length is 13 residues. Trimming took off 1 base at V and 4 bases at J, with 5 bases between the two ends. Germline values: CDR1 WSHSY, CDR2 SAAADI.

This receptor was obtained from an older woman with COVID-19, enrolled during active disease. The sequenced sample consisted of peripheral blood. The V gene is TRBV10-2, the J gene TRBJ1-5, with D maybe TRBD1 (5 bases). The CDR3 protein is CASSEYRNQPQHF. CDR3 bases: TGCGCCAGCAGTGAGTACAGGAATCAGCCCCAGCATTTT.